This T cell receptor beta chain comes out of a study of T cells expressing NK-cell markers. Whole-study findings and limits: A range of about 1.0-8% of CD8+ T cells consisted of dominant NKG2C+ clonotypes in several donors.

As regards this clonotype: Its antigen is as yet unknown.

TCRdb processed the 5' RACE reads again and assigns one entry to each CDR3 protein, with no DNA. The sample yields about 460,000 distinct CDR3 sequences, of which the top ten take up around 1.4%. This TCR was recovered from a woman in her 50s in good health. The sequencing input was blood T cells: a sorted CD56 or NKG2C T cell subset, CD4+ or CD8+ T cells, or bulk PBMC T cells (not recorded which).

The CDR3 sequence is CAISEDGRPSGYTF. The V gene is TRBV10-3, the J gene TRBJ1-2. Germline V gene lookup returns CDR1 ENHRY and CDR2 SYGVKD. This CDR3 spans 14 amino acids.